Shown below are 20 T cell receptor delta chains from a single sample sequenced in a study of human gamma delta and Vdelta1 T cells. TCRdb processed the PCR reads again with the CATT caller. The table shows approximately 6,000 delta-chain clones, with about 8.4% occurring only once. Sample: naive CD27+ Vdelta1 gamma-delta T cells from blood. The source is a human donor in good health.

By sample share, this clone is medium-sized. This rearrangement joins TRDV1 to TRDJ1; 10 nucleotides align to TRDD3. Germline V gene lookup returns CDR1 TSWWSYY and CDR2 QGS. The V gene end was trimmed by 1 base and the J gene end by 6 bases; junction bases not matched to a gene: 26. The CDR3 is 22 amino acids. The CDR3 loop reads CALGERDSLGDSRSLYRNKLIF. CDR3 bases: TGTGCTCTTGGGGAACGGGACAGTCTGGGGGATAGCCGGAGTTTATATCGGAATAAACTCATCTTT.

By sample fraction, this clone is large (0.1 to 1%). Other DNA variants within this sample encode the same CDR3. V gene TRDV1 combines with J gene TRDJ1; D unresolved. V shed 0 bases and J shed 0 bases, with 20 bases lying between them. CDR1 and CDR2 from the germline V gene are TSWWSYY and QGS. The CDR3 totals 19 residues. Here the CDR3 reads CALGELGAGIARYTDKLIF. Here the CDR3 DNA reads TGTGCTCTTGGGGAACTAGGAGCGGGTATAGCTCGTTACACCGATAAACTCATCTTT.

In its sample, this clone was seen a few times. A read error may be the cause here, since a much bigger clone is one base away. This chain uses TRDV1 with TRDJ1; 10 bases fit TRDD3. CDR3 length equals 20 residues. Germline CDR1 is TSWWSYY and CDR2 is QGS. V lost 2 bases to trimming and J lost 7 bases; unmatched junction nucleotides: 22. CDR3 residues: CALGEALSMRGIRGWGKLIF. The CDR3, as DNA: TGTGCTCTTGGGGAAGCCTTGAGCATGCGGGGGATACGAGGATGGGGTAAACTCATCTTT.

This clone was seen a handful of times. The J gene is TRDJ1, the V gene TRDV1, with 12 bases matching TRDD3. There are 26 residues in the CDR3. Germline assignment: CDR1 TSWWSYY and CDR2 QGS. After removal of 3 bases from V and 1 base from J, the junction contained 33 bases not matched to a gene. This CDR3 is CALGDALASPRPSYWGILTATDKLIF. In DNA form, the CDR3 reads TGTGCTCTTGGGGACGCACTGGCTTCTCCCCGACCTAGTTACTGGGGGATACTCACGGCCACCGATAAACTCATCTTT.

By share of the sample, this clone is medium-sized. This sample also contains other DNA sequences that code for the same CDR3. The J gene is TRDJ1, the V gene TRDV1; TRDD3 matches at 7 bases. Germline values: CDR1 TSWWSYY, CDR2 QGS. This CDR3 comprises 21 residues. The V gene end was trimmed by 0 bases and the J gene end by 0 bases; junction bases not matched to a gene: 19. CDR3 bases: TGTGCTCTTGGGGAACTCCGCCTACGATCCGGGGGATTTCGGAACACCGATAAACTCATCTTT. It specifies CALGELRLRSGGFRNTDKLIF.

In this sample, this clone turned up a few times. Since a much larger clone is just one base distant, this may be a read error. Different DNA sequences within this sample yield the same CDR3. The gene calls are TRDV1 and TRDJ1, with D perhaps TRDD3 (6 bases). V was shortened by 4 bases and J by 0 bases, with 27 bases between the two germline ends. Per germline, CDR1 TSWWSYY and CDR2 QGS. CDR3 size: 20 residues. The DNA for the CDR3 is TGTGCTCTTGGGGTCCTCTTTCGTACTGGGCGACCCAGTTACACCGATAAACTCATCTTT. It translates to CALGVLFRTGRPSYTDKLIF.

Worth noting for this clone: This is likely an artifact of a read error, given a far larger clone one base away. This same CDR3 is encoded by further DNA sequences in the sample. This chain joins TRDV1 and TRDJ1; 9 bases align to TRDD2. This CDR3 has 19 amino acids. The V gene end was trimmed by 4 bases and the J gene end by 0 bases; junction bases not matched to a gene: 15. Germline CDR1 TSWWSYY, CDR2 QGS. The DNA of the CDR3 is TGTGCTCTTGGGGGCCTTCCTACCAGCTGGGGAAGGTACACCGATAAACTCATCTTT. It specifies CALGGLPTSWGRYTDKLIF.

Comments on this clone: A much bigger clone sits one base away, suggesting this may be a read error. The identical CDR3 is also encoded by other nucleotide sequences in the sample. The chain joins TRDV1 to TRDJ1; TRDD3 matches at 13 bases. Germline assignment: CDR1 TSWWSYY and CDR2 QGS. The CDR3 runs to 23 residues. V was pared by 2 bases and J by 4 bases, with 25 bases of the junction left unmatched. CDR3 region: CALGESGRTGGYAGGSSGDKLIF. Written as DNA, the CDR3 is TGTGCTCTTGGGGAATCGGGGCGTACTGGGGGATACGCCGGCGGGTCATCCGGCGATAAACTCATCTTT.

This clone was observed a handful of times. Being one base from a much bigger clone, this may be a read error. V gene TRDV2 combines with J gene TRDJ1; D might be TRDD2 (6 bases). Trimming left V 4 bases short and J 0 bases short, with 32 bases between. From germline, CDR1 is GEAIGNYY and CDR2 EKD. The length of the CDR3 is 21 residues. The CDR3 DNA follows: TGTGCCTGTGATGATCCTACGTTAAAGGATTGGGTGGCTGAGAACACCGATAAACTCATCTTT. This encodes CACDDPTLKDWVAENTDKLIF.

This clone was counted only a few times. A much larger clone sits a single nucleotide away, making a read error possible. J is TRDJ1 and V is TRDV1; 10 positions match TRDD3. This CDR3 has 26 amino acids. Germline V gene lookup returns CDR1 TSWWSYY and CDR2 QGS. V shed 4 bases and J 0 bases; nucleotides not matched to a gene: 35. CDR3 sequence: CALGGHLPSVGGGYATRPTYTDKLIF. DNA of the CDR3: TGTGCTCTTGGGGGGCACCTTCCTAGCGTCGGAGGGGGATACGCCACTCGGCCAACATACACCGATAAACTCATCTTT.

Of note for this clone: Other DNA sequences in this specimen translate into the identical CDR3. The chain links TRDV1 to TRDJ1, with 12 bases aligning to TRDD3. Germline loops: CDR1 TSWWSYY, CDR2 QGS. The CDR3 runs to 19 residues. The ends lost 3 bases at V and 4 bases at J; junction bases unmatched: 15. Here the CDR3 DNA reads TGTGCTCTTGGGGAGCGCTCCGGTTCTGGGGGATACGCGGTCGATAAACTCATCTTT. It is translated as CALGERSGSGGYAVDKLIF.

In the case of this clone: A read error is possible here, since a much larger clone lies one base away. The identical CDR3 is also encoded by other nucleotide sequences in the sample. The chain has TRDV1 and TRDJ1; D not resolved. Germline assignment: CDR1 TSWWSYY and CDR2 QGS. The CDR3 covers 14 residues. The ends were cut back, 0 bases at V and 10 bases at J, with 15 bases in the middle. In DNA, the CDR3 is TGTGCTCTTGGGGAACTTCGACGGCTGAGGCGACTCATCTTT. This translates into CALGELRRLRRLIF.

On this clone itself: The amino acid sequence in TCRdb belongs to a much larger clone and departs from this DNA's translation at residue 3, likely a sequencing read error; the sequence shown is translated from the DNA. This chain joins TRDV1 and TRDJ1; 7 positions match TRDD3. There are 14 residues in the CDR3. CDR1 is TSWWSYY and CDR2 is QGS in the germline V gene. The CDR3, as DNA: TGTGCTCCTGGGAAACTGGGGCGCACCGATAAACTCATCTTT. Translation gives CAPGKLGRTDKLIF.

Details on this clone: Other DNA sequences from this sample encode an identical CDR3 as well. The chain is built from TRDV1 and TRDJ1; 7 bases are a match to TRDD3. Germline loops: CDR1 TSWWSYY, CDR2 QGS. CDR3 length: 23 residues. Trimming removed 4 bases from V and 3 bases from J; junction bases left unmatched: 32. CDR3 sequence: CALGGHSPVHWGSRGMYADKLIF. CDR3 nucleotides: TGTGCTCTTGGGGGCCATTCTCCGGTCCACTGGGGATCGAGAGGGATGTACGCCGATAAACTCATCTTT.

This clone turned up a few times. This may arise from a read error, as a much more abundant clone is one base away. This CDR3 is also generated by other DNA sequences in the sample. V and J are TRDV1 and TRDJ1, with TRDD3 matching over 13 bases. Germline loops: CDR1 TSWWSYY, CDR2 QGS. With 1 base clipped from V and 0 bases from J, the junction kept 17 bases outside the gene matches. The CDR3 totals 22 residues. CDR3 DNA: TGTGCTCTTGGGGAACGCAGTACTGGGGGATACGCCAGGGGGATTTACACCGATAAACTCATCTTT. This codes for CALGERSTGGYARGIYTDKLIF.

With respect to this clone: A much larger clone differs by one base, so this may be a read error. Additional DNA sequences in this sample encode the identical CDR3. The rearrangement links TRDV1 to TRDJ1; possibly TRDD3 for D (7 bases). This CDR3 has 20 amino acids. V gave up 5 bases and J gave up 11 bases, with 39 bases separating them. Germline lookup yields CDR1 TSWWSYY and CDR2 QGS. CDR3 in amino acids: CALGSPSRQNWGRSQEQLIF. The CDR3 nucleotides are TGTGCTCTTGGGTCGCCTTCCCGCCAGAATTGGGGGAGGTCTCAAGAGCAGCTCATCTTT.

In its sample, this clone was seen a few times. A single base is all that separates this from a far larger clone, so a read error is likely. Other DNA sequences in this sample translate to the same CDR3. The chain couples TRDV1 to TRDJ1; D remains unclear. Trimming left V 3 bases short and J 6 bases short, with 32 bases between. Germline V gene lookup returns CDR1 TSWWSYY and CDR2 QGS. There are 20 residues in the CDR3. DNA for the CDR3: TGTGCTCTTGGGGACTCTCCACGACTCCTTACTCAGTCCCTTACCTATAAACTCATCTTT. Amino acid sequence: CALGDSPRLLTQSLTYKLIF.

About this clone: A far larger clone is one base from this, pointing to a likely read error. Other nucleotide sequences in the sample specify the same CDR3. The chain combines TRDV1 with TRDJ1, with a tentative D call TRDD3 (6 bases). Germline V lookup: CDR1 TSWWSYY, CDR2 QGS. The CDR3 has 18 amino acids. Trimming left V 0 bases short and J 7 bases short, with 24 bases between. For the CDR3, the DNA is TGTGCTCTTGGGGAACTGCGTAGTGGGGGCCCCTCTCGAAGTAAACTCATCTTT. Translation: CALGELRSGGPSRSKLIF.

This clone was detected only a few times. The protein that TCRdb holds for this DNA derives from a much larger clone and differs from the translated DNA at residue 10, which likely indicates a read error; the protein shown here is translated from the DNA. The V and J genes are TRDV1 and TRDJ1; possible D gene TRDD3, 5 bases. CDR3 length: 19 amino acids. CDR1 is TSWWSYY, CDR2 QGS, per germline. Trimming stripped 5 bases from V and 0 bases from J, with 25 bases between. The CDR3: CALGNKGWLEDRYTDKLIF. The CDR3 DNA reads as TGTGCTCTTGGGAATAAGGGGTGGCTGGAGGATAGGTACACCGATAAACTCATCTTT.

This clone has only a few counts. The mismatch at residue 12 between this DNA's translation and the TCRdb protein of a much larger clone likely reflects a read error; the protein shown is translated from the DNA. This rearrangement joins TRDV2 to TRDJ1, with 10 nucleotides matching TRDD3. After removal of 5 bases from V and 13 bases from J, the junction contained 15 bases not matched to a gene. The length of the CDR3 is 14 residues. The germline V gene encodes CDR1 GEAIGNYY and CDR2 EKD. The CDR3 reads CACASTGGSIQPIF. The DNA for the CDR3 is TGTGCCTGTGCCAGTACTGGGGGATCGATCCAACCCATCTTT.